This T cell receptor (beta chain) was profiled in a study of T cell repertoires in cytomegalovirus infection. The wider study: CMV epitopes used comprised recently identified HLA-C-restricted ones and well-studied HLA-B-restricted ones. Public TCR beta signatures indicated both CMV infection and matching HLA type.

TCRdb processed the reads anew with MiXCR; each CDR3 protein has one entry. Of 640,000 or so distinct CDR3 sequences in the sample, 30% to 35% were seen once. General study points: HLA-C-restricted TCR beta clonotypes specific for CMV led the ex vivo response. Cumulative public TCR beta family frequency identified carriers of CMV plus the relevant HLA.

Notes on this clonotype: Its specificity is unknown.

V lost 6 bases to trimming and J lost 5 bases, with 17 bases between them. This CDR3 has 15 amino acids. Germline V lookup: CDR1 MNHNS, CDR2 SASEGT. Sequences were derived from cultured PBMCs, sampled from culture after CMV antigen stimulation. The V gene is TRBV6-1, the J gene TRBJ2-1, with D possibly TRBD2 on 6 matching bases. The TCR sequence derives from a human donor in good health (CMV status not recorded). Some clones in this sample may be carry-over from other donors' samples. CDR3 residues: CASSTPYGSDNEQFF. The CDR3 DNA follows: TGTGCCAGCAGCACCCCCTACGGGAGCGACAATGAGCAGTTCTTC.